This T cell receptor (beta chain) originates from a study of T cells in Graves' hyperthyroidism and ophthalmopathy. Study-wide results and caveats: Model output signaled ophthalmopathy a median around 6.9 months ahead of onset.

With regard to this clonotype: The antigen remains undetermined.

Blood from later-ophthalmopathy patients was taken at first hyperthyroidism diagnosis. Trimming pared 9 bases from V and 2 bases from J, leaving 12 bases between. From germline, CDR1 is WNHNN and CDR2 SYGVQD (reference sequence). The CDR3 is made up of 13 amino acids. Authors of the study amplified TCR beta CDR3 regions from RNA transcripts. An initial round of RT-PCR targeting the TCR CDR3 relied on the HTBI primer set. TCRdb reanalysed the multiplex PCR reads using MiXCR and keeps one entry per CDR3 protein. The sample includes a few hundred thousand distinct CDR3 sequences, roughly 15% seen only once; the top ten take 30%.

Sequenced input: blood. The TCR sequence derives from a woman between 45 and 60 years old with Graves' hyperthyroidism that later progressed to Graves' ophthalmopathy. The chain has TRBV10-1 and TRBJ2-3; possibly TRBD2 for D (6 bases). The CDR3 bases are TGCGCCAGAGAAACGGGAGCCACAGATACGCAGTATTTT. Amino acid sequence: CARETGATDTQYF.